This TCR beta chain was sequenced during a study of blood T cell repertoires in COVID-19. Overall study context: PBMCs, B-cell-depleted T cells, or T cells provided the cDNA or gDNA that made up the material.

This clone is classed as medium-sized. Participants were placed into cohorts based on the clinical history they reported. The length of the CDR3 is 15 residues. J was trimmed by 4 bases and V by 4 bases; bases with no gene match: 2. Germline values: CDR1 SEHNR, CDR2 FQNEAQ (reference sequence). Profiling relied on immunoSEQ multiplex PCR, and the TCRdb table lists in-frame clones only, not all of them. The data contain approximately 160,000 clones, more than 75% of them singletons. The receptor's source is a man aged 35 to 55 who had recovered from COVID-19. The rearrangement links TRBV7-9 to TRBJ2-1, with 12 nucleotides matching TRBD2. Sequencing was done on a sample of PBMCs or T cells enriched from blood (not recorded which). As DNA, the CDR3 is TGTGCCAGCAGCTCCGGGACTAGCGGGTACAATGAGCAGTTCTTC. It codes for CASSSGTSGYNEQFF.